This T cell receptor beta chain originates from a study of vaccination effects on CD4 cells after COVID-19. CDR1 is SGHTA and CDR2 is FQGTGA in the germline V gene. Trimming cost V 10 bases and J 0 bases, with 12 bases left between them. The CDR3 has 14 amino acids. Worth noting for this clone: The antigen remains undetermined.

Data came from immunoSEQ multiplex PCR; TCRdb stores just in-frame clones and leaves some out. The sample lists tens of thousands of clones; around 74% were seen once. Viral peptide pools were used in the ViraFEST assay to expand antigen-specific CD4+ T cells, and sequencing came afterward. Culture lasted about 11 days before CD4+ T cell isolation. The cohort was immunized with two doses of either the BNT162b2 or mRNA-1273 vaccine. The sample consisted of CD4+ T cells from PBMCs cultured with HCoV-229E spike peptides, taken after COVID-19 vaccination. The chain carries TRBV7-3 and TRBJ2-2, with D possibly called TRBD1 or TRBD2 (5 bases each). This TCR derives from a human donor who received a COVID-19 vaccine. The CDR3 reads CATTPGPNTGELFF. The CDR3, as DNA: TGTGCCACAACCCCGGGACCGAACACCGGGGAGCTGTTTTTT. Looking up the rest from reference TRBV7-3 and TRBJ2-2 gives the full variable domain: GAGVSQTPSNKVTEKGKYVELRCDPISGHTALYWYRQSLGQGPEFLIYFQGTGAADDSGLPNDRFFAVRPEGSVSTLKIQRTERGDSAVYLCATTPGPNTGELFFGEGSRLTVL.